The 31 T cell receptor beta chains presented below share a single source sample, sequenced in a study of identical twins. MiXCR, applied by TCRdb to the 5' RACE reads, yields one record per CDR3 protein. The sample comprises roughly 500,000 distinct CDR3 sequences, around 20% of which are singletons, and around 0.9% rests with the top ten. The same data also went into a second study, on T cells expressing NK-cell markers.

The material sequenced was CD4+ T cells sorted from blood. These receptors were collected from a woman between 18 and 29 years old in good health.

CDR3 region: CASSTIGLNYGYTF. The CDR3 DNA follows: TGTGCCAGCAGCACCATCGGACTGAACTATGGCTACACCTTC. V and J are TRBV6-1 and TRBJ1-2; no clear D gene. The length of the CDR3 is 14 residues. V was cut by 6 bases and J by 2 bases, with 13 bases left in between. Germline V CDR1 and CDR2: MNHNS, SASEGT.

This clonotype was counted only a few times. This chain connects TRBV25-1 to TRBJ1-2; 8 nucleotides line up with TRBD1. There are 16 residues in the CDR3. V dropped 1 base and J dropped 2; count of bases not matched to a gene: 6. CDR1 is MGHDK and CDR2 is SYGVNS in the germline V gene. This CDR3 is CASSELGTGGNYGYTF. The CDR3, as DNA: TGTGCCAGCAGTGAATTGGGGACAGGAGGGAACTATGGCTACACCTTC.

This sequence joins TRBV29-1 and TRBJ2-3, with 7 bases fitting TRBD2. The CDR3 runs 15 residues. CDR1 is SQVTM and CDR2 is ANQGSEA in the germline V gene. V lost 5 bases and J lost 5; bases outside the gene matches: 13. The CDR3 DNA sequence: TGCAGCGTTCCTTCCGGGGAGGGCCGGGGAGATACGCAGTATTTT. Protein product: CSVPSGEGRGDTQYF.

The chain recombines TRBV5-1 with TRBJ2-5, with 10 nucleotides matching TRBD2. V shed 1 base and J 4 bases; nucleotides not matched to a gene: 7. The CDR3 runs 16 residues. The germline V gene encodes CDR1 SGHRS and CDR2 YFSETQ. This CDR3 is CASSLSRSGRTETQYF. As DNA, the CDR3 is TGCGCCAGCAGCTTGAGCCGTAGCGGGAGGACAGAGACCCAGTACTTC.

For this clonotype: The junction departs from the called germline gene at one end, perhaps through a read error. The chain carries TRBV7-9 and TRBJ2-7, with D tentatively TRBD2 (6 bases). The CDR3 has 15 residues. Germline CDR1 is SEHNR and CDR2 is FQNEAQ (reference sequence). CDR3 region: CDSSLAWGELNEQYF. CDR3 nucleotide sequence: TGTGACAGCAGCTTAGCTTGGGGGGAACTGAACGAGCAGTACTTC. Full variable domain (rest looked up from reference TRBV7-9 and TRBJ2-7): DTGVSQNPRHKITKRGQNVTFRCDPISEHNRLYWYRQTLGQGPEFLTYFQNEAQLEKSRLLSDRFSAERPKGSFSTLEIQRTEQGDSAMYLCDSSLAWGELNEQYFGPGTRLTVT.

This clonotype was observed a few times. The chain employs TRBV11-2 and TRBJ1-4; no definite D call. Germline V gene data show CDR1 as SGHAT and CDR2 as FQNNGV. Trimming left V 5 bases short and J 11 bases short, with 21 bases between. The length of the CDR3 is 15 residues. The CDR3 is CASSTARSHLGKLFF. DNA for the CDR3: TGTGCCAGCAGCACCGCCAGAAGTCATTTGGGGAAACTGTTTTTT.

V usage is TRBV6-1 and J usage is TRBJ2-2; 12 nucleotides match TRBD1. J gave up 7 bases and V 7 bases, and 7 bases lay outside the gene matches. The CDR3 loop spans 15 amino acids. Germline V gene lookup returns CDR1 MNHNS and CDR2 SASEGT. CDR3 nucleotide sequence: TGTGCCAGCACGCCGGGACAGGGGGCTGGCGGGGAGCTGTTTTTT. Amino acid sequence: CASTPGQGAGGELFF.

This clonotype was counted a few times. The chain carries TRBV5-1 and TRBJ1-2, with D perhaps TRBD1 (6 bases). V was trimmed by 0 bases and J by 3 bases, leaving 9 bases between them. The CDR3 consists of 14 residues. Germline CDR1 is SGHRS and CDR2 is YFSETQ. CDR3: CASSLEPGDYGYTF. In DNA, the CDR3 is TGCGCCAGCAGCTTGGAACCAGGGGACTATGGCTACACCTTC.

This clonotype was seen repeatedly, ten times or more. The V gene is TRBV7-9, the J gene TRBJ2-7, with D possibly matching TRBD2 (6 bases). Germline-derived CDR1 and CDR2 are SEHNR and FQNEAQ (reference sequence). The ends were cut back, 2 bases at V and 1 base at J, with 9 bases in the middle. This CDR3 comprises 14 residues. CDR3 nucleotide sequence: TGTGCCAGCAGCTTAACGGGGGAGTCCTACGAGCAGTACTTC. Translating gives CASSLTGESYEQYF.

The genes are TRBV12-3 or TRBV12-4 and TRBJ1-2; D not resolved. The CDR3 is 13 amino acids. The V end lost 2 bases, the J end lost 4 bases, and 8 bases lay between the germline ends. The CDR3 is CASSLRLGYGYTF. Written as DNA, the CDR3 is TGTGCCAGCAGTTTAAGACTGGGCTATGGCTACACCTTC.

V and J are TRBV20-1 and TRBJ2-7, with TRBD1 matching over 8 bases. V was clipped by 8 bases and J by 0 bases; unmatched bases: 9. CDR1 and CDR2 (germline): DFQATT, SNEGSKA (reference sequence). The CDR3 has 14 amino acids. The CDR3 spells CSWEDRAGSYEQYF. The DNA for the CDR3 is TGCAGTTGGGAGGACAGGGCCGGCTCCTACGAGCAGTACTTC.

This chain uses TRBV12-3 or TRBV12-4 with TRBJ2-7; tentatively, D is TRBD1 (6 bases). V was clipped by 3 bases and J by 3 bases, with 12 bases between them. The CDR3 is made up of 14 amino acids. CDR3 coding DNA: TGTGCCAGCAGTTTGGGGGACACATACTACGAGCAGTACTTC. It is translated as CASSLGDTYYEQYF.

The chain combines TRBV20-1 with TRBJ2-5; D unclear. This CDR3 has 14 amino acids. V dropped 5 bases and J dropped 5 bases, with 18 bases sitting between them. CDR1 is DFQATT and CDR2 is SNEGSKA in the germline V gene (reference sequence). The CDR3, as DNA: TGCAGTGCTGAGAATGTATGGCGTTCGGAGACCCAGTACTTC. Translation: CSAENVWRSETQYF.

This clonotype has more than one count but fewer than ten. The V call is TRBV5-1, the J call TRBJ2-7; TRBD1 matches at 8 bases. V was clipped by 4 bases and J by 3 bases; unmatched bases: 9. CDR1 SGHRS and CDR2 YFSETQ come from the germline V gene. The CDR3 contains 15 residues. The DNA of the CDR3 is TGCGCCAGCAGCCCACAGGCAGGGGGCATCTACGAGCAGTACTTC. Translation: CASSPQAGGIYEQYF.

The chain carries TRBV29-1 and TRBJ1-1; the D is unclear. CDR1 and CDR2 from the germline V gene are SQVTM and ANQGSEA. Trimming cost V 6 bases and J 4 bases, with 15 bases left between them. The CDR3 totals 13 residues. The CDR3 loop is CSVTPRGSTEAFF. As DNA, the CDR3 is TGCAGCGTGACCCCCAGAGGCAGCACTGAAGCTTTCTTT.

This clonotype was seen a few times. This sequence joins TRBV7-2 and TRBJ2-3; D uncertain. The V end lost 0 bases, the J end lost 5 bases, and 9 bases lay between the germline ends. Per germline, CDR1 SGHTA and CDR2 FQGNSA. The CDR3 is made up of 14 amino acids. This CDR3 is CASSLAASGDTQYF. In nucleotides, the CDR3 is TGTGCCAGCAGCTTAGCGGCCTCCGGAGATACGCAGTATTTT. Using reference TRBV7-2 and TRBJ2-3 for the parts outside the CDR3, the full variable domain is GAGVSQSPSNKVTEKGKDVELRCDPISGHTALYWYRQSLGQGLEFLIYFQGNSAPDKSGLPSDRFSAERTGGSVSTLTIQRTQQEDSAVYLCASSLAASGDTQYFGPGTRLTVL.

At least ten counts were recorded for this clonotype. The chain links TRBV29-1 to TRBJ2-3, with 9 bases matching TRBD2. J was trimmed by 1 base and V by 4 bases; bases with no gene match: 9. This CDR3 is 16 amino acids long. CDR1 is SQVTM, CDR2 ANQGSEA, per germline. CDR3 DNA sequence: TGCAGCGTTGTACCCTTGACTAGCGGTGGCACAGATACGCAGTATTTT. Its translation: CSVVPLTSGGTDTQYF.

This clonotype appeared many times. The V gene is TRBV10-3, the J gene TRBJ2-7; D is tentatively TRBD1 or TRBD2 (5 bases each). CDR3 length equals 14 residues. With 0 bases removed from V and 2 bases from J, the gap between germline ends came to 8 bases. Per the germline V gene, CDR1 is ENHRY and CDR2 is SYGVKD. The CDR3 DNA reads TGTGCCATCAGTGAGTCTCGGGGCCCCTACGAGCAGTACTTC. It is translated as CAISESRGPYEQYF.

The chain employs TRBV7-6 and TRBJ2-6; D is perhaps TRBD2 (6 bases). Trimming cost V 2 bases and J 1 base, with 12 bases left between them. CDR1 and CDR2 (germline): SGHVS, FNYEAQ. There are 17 residues in the CDR3. In DNA form, the CDR3 reads TGTGCCAGCAGCTTAAGAGGCGGGGAATCTGGGGCCAACGTCCTGACTTTC. It encodes CASSLRGGESGANVLTF.

This clonotype was seen a few times. This sequence joins TRBV7-8 and TRBJ2-1, with no clear D. The CDR3 is made up of 13 amino acids. CDR1 is SGHVS and CDR2 is FQNEAQ in the germline V gene. V was cut by 4 bases and J by 5 bases, with 9 bases left in between. In nucleotides, the CDR3 is TGTGCCAGCAGCTCGACTGAAAACAATGAGCAGTTCTTC. Protein: CASSSTENNEQFF.

This clonotype has more than one count but fewer than ten. CDR3 coding DNA: TGTGCCAGCAGCCAAGAAGTGGTACGGGAGCAGTACTTC. Translated: CASSQEVVREQYF. The chain uses TRBV3-1 and TRBJ2-7; no clear D gene. The CDR3 spans 13 residues. Trimming pared 0 bases from V and 7 bases from J, leaving 10 bases between. CDR1 is LGHDT and CDR2 is YNNKEL in the germline V gene (reference sequence).

The V call is TRBV10-3, the J call TRBJ2-1; D might be TRBD1 or TRBD2, each matching 5 bases. Germline V gene sequence: CDR1 ENHRY, CDR2 SYGVKD. The CDR3 is made up of 15 amino acids. V dropped 4 bases and J dropped 10 bases, with 20 bases sitting between them. CDR3 loop: CAISATGTKEGEQFF. The CDR3 nucleotides read TGTGCCATCAGTGCAACCGGGACCAAGGAAGGAGAGCAGTTCTTC.

The V gene is TRBV20-1, the J gene TRBJ1-2; 11 nucleotides line up with TRBD1. Germline values: CDR1 DFQATT, CDR2 SNEGSKA (reference sequence). The CDR3 is made up of 15 amino acids. With V trimmed by 0 bases and J by 3 bases, 3 bases remained unmatched. CDR3 sequence: CSARDPGQGDYGYTF. The CDR3 DNA reads as TGCAGTGCTAGAGATCCGGGACAGGGGGACTATGGCTACACCTTC.

The gene calls are TRBV10-3 and TRBJ2-3; the match to TRBD2 covers 8 bases. V lost 8 bases to trimming and J lost 1 base; unmatched junction nucleotides: 8. The germline CDR1 and CDR2 sequences are ENHRY and SYGVKD. This CDR3 spans 15 amino acids. The CDR3 DNA is TGTGCCATCGACGGGGGGGACACCGGCACAGATACGCAGTATTTT. As protein: CAIDGGDTGTDTQYF.

The chain carries TRBV20-1 and TRBJ2-1, with D possibly called TRBD1 or TRBD2 (5 bases each). The V end was cut by 7 bases, the J end by 7 bases, with 20 bases between. In germline, CDR1 is DFQATT, CDR2 SNEGSKA (reference sequence). The CDR3 covers 14 residues. The CDR3 region has the DNA TGCAGTGTTTTGGTGACGGGGCTCGGGAATGAGCAGTTCTTC. Translation gives CSVLVTGLGNEQFF.

This clonotype appeared a few times. J is TRBJ2-3 and V is TRBV20-1; D may match TRBD1 or TRBD2 (5 bases each). This CDR3 contains 13 residues. Germline CDR1 and CDR2: DFQATT and SNEGSKA (reference sequence). This CDR3 reads CGMGDYLTDTQYF. For the CDR3, the DNA is TGCGGGATGGGGGATTACCTAACAGATACGCAGTATTTT.

CDR3 in amino acids: CASSITPRRVGGTQYF. The CDR3 DNA follows: TGTGCCAGCAGCATAACCCCGAGGCGGGTCGGGGGTACGCAGTATTTT. This rearrangement joins TRBV7-2 to TRBJ2-3; D is possibly TRBD2 (6 bases). V was cut by 5 bases and J by 8 bases, with 23 bases left in between. Germline values: CDR1 SGHTA, CDR2 FQGNSA. This CDR3 spans 16 amino acids. Complete variable domain (other parts from reference TRBV7-2 and TRBJ2-3): GAGVSQSPSNKVTEKGKDVELRCDPISGHTALYWYRQSLGQGLEFLIYFQGNSAPDKSGLPSDRFSAERTGGSVSTLTIQRTQQEDSAVYLCASSITPRRVGGTQYFGPGTRLTVL.

The table lists this clonotype with many counts. The chain employs TRBV12-3 or TRBV12-4 and TRBJ1-1; no firm D call. The CDR3 length is 14 residues. V was shortened by 3 bases and J by 4 bases, with 12 bases between the two germline ends. The CDR3: CASSFEAGLTEAFF. The CDR3 DNA reads as TGTGCCAGCAGTTTTGAGGCCGGGCTCACTGAAGCTTTCTTT.

This clonotype turned up a few times. The V and J genes are TRBV6-1 and TRBJ2-2; TRBD1 matches at 11 bases. CDR1 is MNHNS and CDR2 is SASEGT in the germline V gene. The CDR3 runs to 15 residues. V shed 7 bases and J 6 bases; nucleotides not matched to a gene: 7. In DNA form, the CDR3 reads TGTGCCAGCAAATGGGGACAGGGGGTCTCCGGGGAGCTGTTTTTT. Residues: CASKWGQGVSGELFF.

In this sample, this clonotype turned up a few times. V and J are TRBV20-1 and TRBJ2-3; 8 bases line up with TRBD2. The CDR3 is 15 amino acids. Germline lookup yields CDR1 DFQATT and CDR2 SNEGSKA (reference sequence). With V trimmed by 3 bases and J by 0 bases, 5 bases remained unmatched. CDR3 nucleotide sequence: TGCAGTGCTAGCAGGGCGGGGGGAAGCACAGATACGCAGTATTTT. Amino acids: CSASRAGGSTDTQYF.

This rearrangement joins TRBV6-2 or TRBV6-3 to TRBJ2-7; either TRBD1 or TRBD2 may supply D (5 bases each). V lost 0 bases and J 0 bases, leaving 6 bases between the germline ends. Germline V lookup: CDR1 MNHEY, CDR2 SVGEGT. There are 14 residues in the CDR3. CDR3 nucleotides: TGTGCCAGCAGTTACTCGGGGACCTCCTACGAGCAGTACTTC. It specifies CASSYSGTSYEQYF.